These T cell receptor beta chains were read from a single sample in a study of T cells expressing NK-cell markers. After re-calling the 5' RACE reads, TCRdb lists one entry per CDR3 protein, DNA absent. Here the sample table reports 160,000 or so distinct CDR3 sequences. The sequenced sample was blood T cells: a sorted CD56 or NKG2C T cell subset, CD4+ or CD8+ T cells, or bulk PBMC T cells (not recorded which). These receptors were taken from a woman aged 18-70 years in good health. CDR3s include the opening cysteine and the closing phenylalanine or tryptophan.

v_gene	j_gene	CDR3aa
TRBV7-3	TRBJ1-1	CASSLGQGHTEAFF
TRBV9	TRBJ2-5	CASSTPGEQETQYF
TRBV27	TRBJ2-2	CASRPAGTVNTGELFF
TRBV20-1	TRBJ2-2	CSARANGYNTGELFF
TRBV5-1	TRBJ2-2	CASSSGTLVLNTGELFF
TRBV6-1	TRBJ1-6	CASSGDRGSTPLHF
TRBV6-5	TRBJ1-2	CASRPGGGYYTF
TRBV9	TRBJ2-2	CASSTRAGTGNTGELFF
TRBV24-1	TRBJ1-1	CATSTELNTEAFF
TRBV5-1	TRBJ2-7	CASRTGQSGSEQYF
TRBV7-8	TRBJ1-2	CASSQTGANYGYTF
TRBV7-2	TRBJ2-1	CASSLGTGGRNEQFF
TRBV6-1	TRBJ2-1	CASSEALMGRGANEQFF
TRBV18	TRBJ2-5	CASSVMPVSSETQYF
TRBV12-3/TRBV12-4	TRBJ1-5	CASSSNSIQPQHF
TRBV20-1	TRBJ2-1	CSAPSQYNEQFF
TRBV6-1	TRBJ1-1	CASRPGFSTEAFF
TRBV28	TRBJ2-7	CASSGSGGSYEQYF
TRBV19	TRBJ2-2	CAVTGSQGVTGELFF
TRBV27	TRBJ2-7	CASRPSGGLALYF
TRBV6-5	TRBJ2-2	CASSYSLGWAGELFF
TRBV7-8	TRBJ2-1	CASSIGLAGGNEQFF
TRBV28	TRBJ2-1	CASSFLGLADGYNEQFF
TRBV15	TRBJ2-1	CATSSSPTPDGNEQFF
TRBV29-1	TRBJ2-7	CSATPWLGSYEQYF
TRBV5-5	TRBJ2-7	CASSFRPGGYYEQYF
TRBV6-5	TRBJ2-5	CASSYSWVDQETQYF